The 3 T cell receptor beta chains below all came from one sample that was sequenced in a study of blood T cell repertoires in COVID-19. The protocol was immunoSEQ multiplex PCR, while the TCRdb copy is restricted to in-frame clones and leaves out a portion. In the table there are approximately 240,000 clones, approximately 86% of which are singletons. The sequenced material came from peripheral blood. These receptors were obtained from a woman aged 25-40 years with COVID-19, enrolled during active disease.

The gene calls are TRBV28 and TRBJ2-3, with 10 positions matching TRBD1. With 2 bases clipped from V and 3 bases from J, the junction kept 5 bases outside the gene matches. This CDR3 comprises 16 residues. Germline-derived CDR1 and CDR2 are MDHEN and SYDVKM. Here the CDR3 reads CASSLPRTGGTDTQYF. CDR3 coding DNA: TGTGCCAGCAGTTTACCCCGGACAGGGGGTACAGATACGCAGTATTTT. Full variable domain (missing parts from reference TRBV28 and TRBJ2-3): DVKVTQSSRYLVKRTGEKVFLECVQDMDHENMFWYRQDPGLGLRLIYFSYDVKMKEKGDIPEGYSVSREKKERFSLILESASTNQTSMYLCASSLPRTGGTDTQYFGPGTRLTVL.

J is TRBJ2-5 and V is TRBV18, with TRBD1 as a possible D gene (5 bases). CDR1 and CDR2 from the germline V gene are KGHSH and LQKENI. Trimming stripped 3 bases from V and 4 bases from J, with 9 bases between. The CDR3 has 13 amino acids. The CDR3 sequence is CASSPGQPETQYF. The CDR3 DNA reads as TGTGCCAGCTCACCGGGGCAGCCAGAGACCCAGTACTTC.

This clone was counted a single time. The chain employs TRBV7-2 and TRBJ1-6; 7 bases agree with TRBD1. There are 17 residues in the CDR3. With V trimmed by 6 bases and J by 6 bases, 14 bases remained unmatched. Germline CDR1 SGHTA, CDR2 FQGNSA. The CDR3 sequence: CASRSLVTGTVNSPLHF. CDR3 bases: TGTGCCAGCAGATCCTTGGTGACCGGGACAGTTAATTCACCCCTCCACTTT.